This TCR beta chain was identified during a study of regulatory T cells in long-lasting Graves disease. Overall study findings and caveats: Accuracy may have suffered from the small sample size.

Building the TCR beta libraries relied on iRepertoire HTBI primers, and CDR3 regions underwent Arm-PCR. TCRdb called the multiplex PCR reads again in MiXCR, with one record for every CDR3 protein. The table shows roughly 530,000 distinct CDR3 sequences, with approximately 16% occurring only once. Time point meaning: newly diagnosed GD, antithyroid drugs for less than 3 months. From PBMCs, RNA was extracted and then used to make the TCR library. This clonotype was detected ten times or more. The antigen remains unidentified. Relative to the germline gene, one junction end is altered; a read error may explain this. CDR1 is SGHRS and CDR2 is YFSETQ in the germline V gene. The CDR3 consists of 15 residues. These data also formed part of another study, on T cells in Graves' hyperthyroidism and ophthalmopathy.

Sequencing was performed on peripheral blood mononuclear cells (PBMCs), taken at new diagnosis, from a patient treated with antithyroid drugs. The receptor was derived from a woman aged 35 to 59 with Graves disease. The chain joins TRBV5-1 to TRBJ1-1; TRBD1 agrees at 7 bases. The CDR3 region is CASSLGGTVNTEAFF. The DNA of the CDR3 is TGTGCCAGCAGCTTGGGCGGGACAGTCAACACTGAAGCTTTCTTT.